This TCR beta chain was profiled in a study of blood T cell repertoires in COVID-19 (dated by TCRdb to between 2020 and 2021). About the full investigation: Collaborator samples came from the United States, Italy and Spain and covered acute and convalescent phases of COVID-19. A freely available public database, intended as a resource for researchers studying the immune response to SARS-CoV-2, is where the repertoires were released. A de-identified subject ID, COVID-19 status, age in years and sex were almost always included in the sample metadata. The dataset comprised deeply sampled blood TCRbeta repertoires from subjects exposed to, actively infected with, or recovered from COVID-19. The material from the prospective study consisted of cDNA or gDNA derived from T cells, B-cell-depleted T cells, or PBMCs. Where HLA class I and class II types were available, the types were taken from metadata supplied by the sample provider, not from assay-based typing. Samples came from the ongoing ImmuneRACE study (first 160 participants) plus 1,254 subjects from 6 global collaborators. Beyond this particular receptor, the publication reports: Clinical and demographic metadata were provided uncurated, with the amount varying by source and participant.

The collaborating institutions used their own protocols to collect whole blood in K2EDTA tubes. Collaborator samples were shipped for TCRbeta analysis as frozen whole blood, isolated PBMCs, or DNA extracted from either sample type. TCRbeta CDR3 regions were amplified from genomic DNA by means of the immunoSEQ Assay, a bias-controlled multiplex PCR. Under the source paper's analysis protocol: The number of nucleated cells in each sample was estimated by amplification of reference gene primers within the assay. To quantify the absolute abundance of each unique TCRbeta CDR3 rearrangement, sequence reads were collapsed and filtered. For each sample, productive Simpson clonality was calculated as the square root of Simpson's diversity index over productive rearrangements. Entries here come from immuneACCESS through TCRdb and include only in-frame sequences with V and J called. Some clones fail to appear in such tables; in the studies checked, an unresolved V gene covers under half of the shortfall, and the cause of the remainder is unknown. Clonal size and the V and J genes are those of that table, whereas D and trimming came from the DNA. Within this sample are some 200,000 clones, with about 78% of them counted one time only. Of the sample, 5.5% falls within the top ten clones.

From a lookup of the germline V gene (reference sequence), CDR1 and CDR2 are GTSNPN and SVGIG. The cysteine opens and the phenylalanine closes a CDR3 of 15 amino acids. CDR3 DNA is the only sequence kept; it has 45 bases, read in frame from the first base. V is pared back by 4 bases and J by 9 bases, with 19 bases lying between the germline termini. This clone was seen a few times. No cognate antigen has been identified for it. No base quality information exists; no much larger clone differs at one position. Sequencing was performed on peripheral blood. The sequence was collected from a woman aged 70 to 79 with acute or convalescent COVID-19. The sequence is built from TRBV30 and TRBJ1-6, with the D gene not clear enough to name. The encoded CDR3 is CAWTRLGSGSSPLHF. The nucleotide sequence reads as follows: TGTGCCTGGACCCGGTTAGGGTCGGGGAGTTCACCCCTCCACTTT. Where the CDR3 stops, the reference TRBV30 and TRBJ1-6 genes take over; the full variable domain is SQTIHQWPATLVQPVGSPLSLECTVEGTSNPNLYWYRQAAGRGLQLLFYSVGIGQISSEVPQNLSASRPQDRQFILSSKKLLLSDSGFYLCAWTRLGSGSSPLHFGNGTRLTVT.